This T cell receptor (beta chain) was sequenced during a study of response to subunit inactivated influenza vaccine. TCRdb reprocessed the RT-PCR reads with MiXCR, giving one entry per CDR3 protein. The sample contains about 540,000 distinct CDR3 sequences, under 30% of which appear only once. Per germline, CDR1 KGHSH and CDR2 LQKENI. Trimming cost V 2 bases and J 3 bases, with 8 bases left between them. CDR3 size: 15 residues. Study-wide findings and caveats: T cells newly recruited by each seasonal influenza vaccination are few, the authors suggested.

This clonotype was observed once. What it binds is not known. Separately, the same data were catalogued under a study of T cells expressing NK-cell markers. According to that study: TCR beta cDNA was made by 5'RACE template switching with UMIs. Topping the CD3+CD56-NKG2C+ fraction as well were these clonotypes, in a handful of donors. Expanded NKG2C+ T cell clones had unclear HCMV specificity.

Sequences were derived from CD4+ T cells sorted from PBMCs, sampled 12 days after vaccination. The chain links TRBV18 to TRBJ2-6; D assignment may be TRBD1 or TRBD2 (5 bases each). This TCR came from a man aged 45-60 years who received an inactivated influenza vaccine. The CDR3 DNA sequence: TGTGCCAGCTCACCAACGGGGCGTGGGGCCAACGTCCTGACTTTC. Amino acid sequence: CASSPTGRGANVLTF.